The entry below gives a single T cell receptor beta chain sequence along with its context. No antigen is known for it. Here immunoSEQ multiplex PCR was the method, and the copy in TCRdb shows in-frame clones only, minus some. Of fewer than 65,000 clones in the sample, 84% were seen once. The CDR3 has 11 residues. Germline assignment: CDR1 ENHRY and CDR2 SYGVKD. V was pared by 4 bases and J by 8 bases, with 6 bases between. The data were taken from a study of radiotherapy plus CTLA-4 blockade in lung cancer. Looking at the study overall: In roughly 17% of patients, objective responses were seen; 30% to 35% had disease control.

Study-level findings and limits: Once radiotherapy plus ipilimumab had been given, TCR clones derived from tumor expanded in blood.

The chain is built from TRBV10-3 and TRBJ2-1; D is uncertain. The input for sequencing was peripheral blood, taken from a patient treated with radiotherapy plus ipilimumab. The origin of this receptor is a human donor with non-small cell lung cancer whose response to radiotherapy plus ipilimumab could not be evaluated. DNA for the CDR3: TGTGCCATCAGTGTTAGCCATGAGCAGTTCTTC. Its protein product is CAISVSHEQFF.